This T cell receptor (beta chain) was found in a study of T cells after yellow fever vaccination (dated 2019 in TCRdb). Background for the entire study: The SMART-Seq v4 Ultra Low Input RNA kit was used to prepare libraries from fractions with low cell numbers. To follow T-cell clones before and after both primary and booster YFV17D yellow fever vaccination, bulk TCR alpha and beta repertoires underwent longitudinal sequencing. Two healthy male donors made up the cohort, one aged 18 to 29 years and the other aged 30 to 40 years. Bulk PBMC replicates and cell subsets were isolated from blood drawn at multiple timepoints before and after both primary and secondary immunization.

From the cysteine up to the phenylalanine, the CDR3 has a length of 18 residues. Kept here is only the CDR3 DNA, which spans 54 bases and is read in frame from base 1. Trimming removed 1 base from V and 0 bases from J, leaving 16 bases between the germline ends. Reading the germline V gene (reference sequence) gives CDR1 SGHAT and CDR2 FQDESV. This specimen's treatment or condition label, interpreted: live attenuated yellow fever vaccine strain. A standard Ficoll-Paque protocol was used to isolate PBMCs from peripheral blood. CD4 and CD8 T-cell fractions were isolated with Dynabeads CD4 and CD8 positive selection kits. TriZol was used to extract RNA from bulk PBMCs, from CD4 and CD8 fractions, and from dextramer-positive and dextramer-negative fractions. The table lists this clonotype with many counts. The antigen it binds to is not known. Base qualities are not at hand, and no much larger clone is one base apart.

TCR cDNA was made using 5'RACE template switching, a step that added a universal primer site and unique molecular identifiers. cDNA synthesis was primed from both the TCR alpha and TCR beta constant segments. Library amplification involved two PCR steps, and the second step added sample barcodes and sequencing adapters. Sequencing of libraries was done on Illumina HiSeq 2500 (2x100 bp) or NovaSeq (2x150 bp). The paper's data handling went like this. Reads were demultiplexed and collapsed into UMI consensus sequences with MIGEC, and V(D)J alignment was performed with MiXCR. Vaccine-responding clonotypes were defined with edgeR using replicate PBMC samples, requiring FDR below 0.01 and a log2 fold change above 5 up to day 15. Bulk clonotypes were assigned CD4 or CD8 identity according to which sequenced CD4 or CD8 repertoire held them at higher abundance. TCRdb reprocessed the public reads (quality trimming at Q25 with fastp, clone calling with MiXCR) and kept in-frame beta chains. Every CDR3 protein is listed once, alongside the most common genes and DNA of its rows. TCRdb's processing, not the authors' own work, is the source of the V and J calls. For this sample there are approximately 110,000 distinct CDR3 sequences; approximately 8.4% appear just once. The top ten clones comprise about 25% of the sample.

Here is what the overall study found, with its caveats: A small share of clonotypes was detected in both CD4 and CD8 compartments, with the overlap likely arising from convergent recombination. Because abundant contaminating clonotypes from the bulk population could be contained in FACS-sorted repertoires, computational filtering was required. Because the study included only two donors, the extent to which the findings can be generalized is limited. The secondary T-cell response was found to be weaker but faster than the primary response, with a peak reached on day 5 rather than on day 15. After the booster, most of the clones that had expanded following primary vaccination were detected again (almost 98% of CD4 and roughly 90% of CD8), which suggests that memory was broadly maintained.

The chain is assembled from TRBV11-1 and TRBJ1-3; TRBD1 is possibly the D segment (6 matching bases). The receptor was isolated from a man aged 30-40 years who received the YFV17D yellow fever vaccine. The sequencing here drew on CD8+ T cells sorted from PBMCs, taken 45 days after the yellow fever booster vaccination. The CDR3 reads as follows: CASSLVKGEALSGNTIYF. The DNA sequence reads TGTGCCAGCAGCTTAGTCAAGGGGGAGGCCCTCTCTGGAAACACCATATATTTT.